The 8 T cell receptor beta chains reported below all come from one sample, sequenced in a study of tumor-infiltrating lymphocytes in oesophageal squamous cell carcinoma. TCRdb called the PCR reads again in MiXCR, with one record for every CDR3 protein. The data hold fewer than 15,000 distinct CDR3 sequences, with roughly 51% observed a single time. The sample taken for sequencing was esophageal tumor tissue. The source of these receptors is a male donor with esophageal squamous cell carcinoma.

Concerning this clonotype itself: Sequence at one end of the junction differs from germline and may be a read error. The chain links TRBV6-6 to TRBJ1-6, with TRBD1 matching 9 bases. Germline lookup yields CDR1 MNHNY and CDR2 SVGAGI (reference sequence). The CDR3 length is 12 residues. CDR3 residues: CASKGQGHEQYF. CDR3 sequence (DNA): TGTGCCAGCAAGGGACAGGGCCACGAGCAGTACTTT.

CDR3 region: CASSLQQVKEQYF. CDR3 nucleotides: TGTGCCAGCAGCTTACAACAGGTGAAGGAGCAGTACTTC. V is TRBV7-9 and J is TRBJ2-4; weak D call: TRBD1 (5 bases). The CDR3 spans 13 residues. Trimming removed 2 bases at V and 13 bases at J, with 15 bases between. Germline V gives CDR1 SEHNR, CDR2 FQNEAQ (reference sequence).

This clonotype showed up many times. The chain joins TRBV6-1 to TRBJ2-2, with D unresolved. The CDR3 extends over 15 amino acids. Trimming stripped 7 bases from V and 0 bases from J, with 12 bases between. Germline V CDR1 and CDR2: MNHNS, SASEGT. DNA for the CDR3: TGTGCCAGCACCGCGACGGACGCGAACACCGGGGAGCTGTTTTTT. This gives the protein CASTATDANTGELFF.

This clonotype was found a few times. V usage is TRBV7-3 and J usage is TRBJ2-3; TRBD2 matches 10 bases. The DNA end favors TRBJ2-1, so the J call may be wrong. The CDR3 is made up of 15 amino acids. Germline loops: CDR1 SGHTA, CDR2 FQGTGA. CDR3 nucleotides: TGTGCCAGCAGCCAAGCGGGAGGGCCGGGGTATGAGCAGTTCTTC. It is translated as CASSQAGGPGYEQFF.

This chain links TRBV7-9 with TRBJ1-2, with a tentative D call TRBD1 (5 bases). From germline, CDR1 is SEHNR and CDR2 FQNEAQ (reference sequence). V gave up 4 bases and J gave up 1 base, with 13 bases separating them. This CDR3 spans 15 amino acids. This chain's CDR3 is CASSSLGAGNYGYTF. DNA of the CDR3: TGTGCCAGCAGCTCCCTAGGGGCCGGTAACTATGGCTACACCTTC.

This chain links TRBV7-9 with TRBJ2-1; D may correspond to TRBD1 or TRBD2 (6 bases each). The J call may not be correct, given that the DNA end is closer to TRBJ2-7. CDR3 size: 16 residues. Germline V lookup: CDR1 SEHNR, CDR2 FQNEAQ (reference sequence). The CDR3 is CASSLGGGLSSYEQYF. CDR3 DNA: TGTGCCAGCAGCTTAGGAGGGGGGCTAAGCTCCTACGAGCAGTACTTC.

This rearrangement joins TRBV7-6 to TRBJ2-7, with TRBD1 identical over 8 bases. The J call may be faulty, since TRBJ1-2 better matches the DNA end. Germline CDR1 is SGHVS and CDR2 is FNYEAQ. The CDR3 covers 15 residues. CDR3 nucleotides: TGTGCCAGCAGCTTAGGACAGGGGCGCGAGTATGGCTACACCTTC. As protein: CASSLGQGREYGYTF.

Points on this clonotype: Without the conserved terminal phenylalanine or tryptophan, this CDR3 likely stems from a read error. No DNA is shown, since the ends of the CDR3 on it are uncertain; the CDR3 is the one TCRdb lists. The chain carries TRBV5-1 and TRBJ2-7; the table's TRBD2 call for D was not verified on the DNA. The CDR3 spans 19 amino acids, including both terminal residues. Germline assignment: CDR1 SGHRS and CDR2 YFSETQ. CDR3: CASSLAVVPGVYNEQFFGS.